One sample yielded the 21 T cell receptor beta chains listed below, sequenced in a study of T cells after yellow fever vaccination. TCRdb recomputed calls from the 5' RACE reads with MiXCR, one row per CDR3 protein. The data contain 150,000 to 200,000 distinct CDR3 sequences, approximately 10% of them singletons. The sequencing here drew on CD8+ T cells sorted from PBMCs, taken 45 days after the yellow fever booster vaccination. The receptors derive from a young man who received the YFV17D yellow fever vaccine.

This chain uses TRBV12-3 or TRBV12-4 with TRBJ1-2; D remains ambiguous. CDR3 length: 14 amino acids. V gave up 0 bases and J gave up 8 bases, with 13 bases separating them. The CDR3 nucleotides are TGTGCCAGCAGTTTAGCGCCTTCAGCTGTCGGCTACACCTTC. Translation gives CASSLAPSAVGYTF.

The sample holds a few counts of this clonotype. This CDR3 is CASGNRGNQPQHF. The CDR3 DNA sequence: TGTGCCAGCGGAAACAGGGGAAATCAGCCCCAGCATTTT. The chain links TRBV27 to TRBJ1-5, with 7 positions matching TRBD1. The ends lost 8 bases at V and 4 bases at J; junction bases unmatched: 5. The CDR3 is made up of 13 amino acids. CDR1 and CDR2 (germline): MNHEY, SMNVEV (reference sequence).

In this sample, this clonotype turned up many times. The chain has TRBV6-2 or TRBV6-3 and TRBJ2-5; TRBD2 is a possible D gene (6 bases). Deletions cut 10 bases from V and 2 bases from J, with 17 bases between. Germline CDR1 is MNHEY and CDR2 is SVGEGT. The CDR3 is 14 residues long. CDR3 sequence (DNA): TGTGCCAACGGCGGGGATATAACACAAGAGACCCAGTACTTC. Translating gives CANGGDITQETQYF.

This clonotype was picked up a small number of times. This sequence joins TRBV29-1 and TRBJ1-2; D not resolved. Trimming stripped 5 bases from V and 4 bases from J, with 20 bases between. The V gene's germline CDR1 is SQVTM and CDR2 ANQGSEA. The CDR3 is 15 residues long. CDR3: CSVSPPLRKTYGYTF. Written as DNA, the CDR3 is TGCAGCGTTTCTCCTCCGTTGAGGAAAACCTATGGCTACACCTTC.

This clonotype was detected ten times or more. The chain recombines TRBV12-3 or TRBV12-4 with TRBJ2-2; D is uncertain. This CDR3 comprises 12 residues. V lost 5 bases and J lost 4, with 5 bases in between. This CDR3 is CASSRSTGELFF. The CDR3 DNA reads as TGTGCCAGCAGTCGATCCACCGGGGAGCTGTTTTTT.

A word on this clonotype: A much larger clone sits a single nucleotide away, making a read error possible. The V gene is TRBV7-9, the J gene TRBJ1-2; D uncertain. Trimming removed 5 bases at V and 8 bases at J, with 21 bases between. The CDR3 spans 15 residues. Germline CDR1 and CDR2: SEHNR and FQNEAQ (reference sequence). The CDR3 DNA reads TGTGCCAGCAGCACAAACCCGCGGAGAGTCGGGGGCTACACCTTC. This sequence encodes CASSTNPRRVGGYTF.

This clonotype turned up a few times. The gene calls are TRBV4-2 and TRBJ2-1; D ambiguous. Trimming stripped 0 bases from V and 10 bases from J, with 7 bases between. The germline gives CDR1 LGHNA, CDR2 YNFKEQ. This CDR3 has 12 residues. CDR3 region: CASSQESPEQFF. The CDR3 DNA follows: TGTGCCAGCAGCCAAGAAAGTCCAGAGCAGTTCTTC.

This clonotype showed up just a few times. The chain is built from TRBV29-1 and TRBJ2-3; D is perhaps TRBD2 (7 bases). The CDR3 loop spans 13 amino acids. Germline loops: CDR1 SQVTM, CDR2 ANQGSEA. The V end was cut by 7 bases, the J end by 2 bases, with 13 bases between. The CDR3 loop is CSETRGATDTQYF. The CDR3 DNA reads TGCAGCGAAACTCGGGGGGCCACAGATACGCAGTATTTT.

This clonotype occurred a few times. The J gene is TRBJ2-7, the V gene TRBV2; D is undetermined. This CDR3 contains 12 residues. Germline V lookup: CDR1 SNHLY, CDR2 FYNNEI. Between the trimmed V and J ends, which lost 3 bases and 2 bases, there was a span of 5 bases. The CDR3 DNA is TGTGCCAGCAGTGAGACCACCTACGAGCAGTACGTC. Its protein product is CASSETTYEQYV.

This clonotype was counted at least ten times. The genes are TRBV6-1 and TRBJ1-2, with unresolved D. Germline V gene lookup returns CDR1 MNHNS and CDR2 SASEGT. With 6 bases removed from V and 3 bases from J, the gap between germline ends came to 11 bases. The CDR3 is 13 residues long. CDR3 sequence (DNA): TGTGCCAGCAGGCATCTTGGGGACTATGGCTACACCTTC. This codes for CASRHLGDYGYTF.

The CDR3 DNA reads as TGTGCCAGCTCACCCAGGAACTTGGGACAGGGATTTTTCTTC. Protein sequence: CASSPRNLGQGFFF. This sequence joins TRBV18 and TRBJ2-1; TRBD1 aligns across 9 bases. The CDR3 spans 14 residues. Trimming removed 3 bases from V and 16 bases from J; junction bases left unmatched: 13. Germline-derived CDR1 and CDR2 are KGHSH and LQKENI.

CDR3 sequence (DNA): TGTGCCAGCAGCTTAGCCCCCAGGACAGGGGCCGACACAGATACGCAGTATTTT. Protein sequence: CASSLAPRTGADTDTQYF. The rearrangement joins TRBV7-6 to TRBJ2-3; 9 positions match TRBD1. The germline gives CDR1 SGHVS, CDR2 FNYEAQ. The CDR3 is 18 residues long. Germline trimming cut 0 bases from V and 2 bases from J; bases unmatched to any gene: 9.

This clonotype was seen more than once but under ten times. The gene calls are TRBV7-9 and TRBJ2-7; perhaps D is TRBD1 or TRBD2 (5 bases each). CDR3 length: 15 amino acids. Germline CDR1 and CDR2: SEHNR and FQNEAQ (reference sequence). Trimming removed 1 base from V and 2 bases from J, with 12 bases in between. The CDR3 DNA is TGTGCCAGCAGCTTAGACGAGGGGCGCCCCTACGAGCAGTACTTC. Translation gives CASSLDEGRPYEQYF.

This clonotype showed up many times. This CDR3 is CASRVGSNQPQHF. CDR3 DNA: TGTGCCAGCAGAGTCGGTAGCAATCAGCCCCAGCATTTT. V is TRBV11-2 and J is TRBJ1-5, with unresolved D. The length of the CDR3 is 13 residues. Trimming took 6 bases from V and 0 from J, leaving 6 bases between them. The germline CDR1 and CDR2 sequences are SGHAT and FQNNGV.

In its sample, this clonotype was seen a few times. The chain recombines TRBV6-5 with TRBJ2-2; D gene ambiguous. V was pared by 0 bases and J by 4 bases, with 18 bases between. Per the germline V gene, CDR1 is MNHEY and CDR2 is SVGAGI. The CDR3 is 18 amino acids. The CDR3 DNA follows: TGTGCCAGCAGTTACTCTGAGGTTTCCCACGACGGCACCGGGGAGCTGTTTTTT. It yields the protein CASSYSEVSHDGTGELFF.

This clonotype occurred a few times. This chain connects TRBV6-2 or TRBV6-3 to TRBJ2-7, with TRBD1 matching 7 bases. There are 13 residues in the CDR3. Unmatched junction bases numbered 3, after V lost 2 bases and J lost 5 bases. From germline, CDR1 is MNHEY and CDR2 SVGEGT. Written as DNA, the CDR3 is TGTGCCAGCAGTTACCGCCAGGGGGACGAGCAGTACGTC. It specifies CASSYRQGDEQYV.

The chain is built from TRBV7-9 and TRBJ2-3; possible D gene TRBD2, 6 bases. Trimming shortened V by 4 bases and J by 1 base, and 12 bases separated the two germline ends. The CDR3 is 15 residues long. Germline-derived CDR1 and CDR2 are SEHNR and FQNEAQ (reference sequence). The CDR3, as DNA: TGTGCCAGCAGCTCGGTGGGGGGAGGCACAGATACGCAGTATTTT. Translating gives CASSSVGGGTDTQYF.

The sample holds a few counts of this clonotype. J is TRBJ1-2 and V is TRBV6-5, with 7 bases lining up with TRBD1. The CDR3 runs to 14 residues. V lost 7 bases, J lost 0 bases, and 5 bases stayed unmatched. Germline loops: CDR1 MNHEY, CDR2 SVGAGI. The CDR3 protein is CASTQGFPNYGYTF. CDR3 in DNA: TGTGCCAGCACACAGGGGTTCCCTAACTATGGCTACACCTTC.

The V call is TRBV7-3, the J call TRBJ2-7; no reliable D call. The CDR3 loop spans 13 amino acids. V lost 3 bases to trimming and J lost 5 bases, with 11 bases between them. The germline gives CDR1 SGHTA, CDR2 FQGTGA. The CDR3 region has the DNA TGTGCCAGCAGCTTTCCGGGTTACCACGAGCAGTACGTC. This codes for CASSFPGYHEQYV.

The chain employs TRBV7-9 and TRBJ2-7; D remains unclear. V was trimmed by 2 bases and J by 2 bases, leaving 7 bases between them. There are 13 residues in the CDR3. Germline-derived CDR1 and CDR2 are SEHNR and FQNEAQ (reference sequence). The CDR3 DNA sequence: TGTGCCAGCAGCTTACCTGGTCCCTACGAGCAGTACGTC. Its translation: CASSLPGPYEQYV.

The CDR3 bases are TGTGCTAGTGGTTTATCGGGACAAAGGAGAGAGCAGTTCTTC. Residues: CASGLSGQRREQFF. V is TRBV12-5 and J is TRBJ2-1, with D perhaps matching TRBD1 (6 bases). Germline values: CDR1 LGHNT, CDR2 FRNRAP. With 3 bases removed from V and 10 bases from J, the gap between germline ends came to 16 bases. The CDR3 runs 14 residues.